A single sample gave rise to the 30 T cell receptor beta chains below, sequenced in a study of early T cells in non-severe SARS-CoV-2 infection (dated by TCRdb to the early 2020s). The receptor library was made with 5' RACE. TCRdb names NextSeq 500 as the instrument used. Starting from the raw public reads, TCRdb applied fastp trimming at Q25, assembled clones with MiXCR and retained in-frame beta chains. Entries that share a CDR3 protein sequence are merged under the most common genes and DNA. The sample profile shows roughly 46,000 distinct CDR3 sequences; approximately 5.9% of them were found once. The ten top clones hold about 5.4% of the sample. The sequenced sample was whole blood, obtained at baseline. The receptors were sampled from an adult who was a healthcare worker with PCR-confirmed SARS-CoV-2 infection or an uninfected control (not recorded which).

V gene TRBV29-1 combines with J gene TRBJ1-1; D is undetermined. The CDR3 consists of 12 residues. V was cut by 1 base and J by 5 bases, with 8 bases left in between. Germline lookup yields CDR1 SQVTM and CDR2 ANQGSEA. This CDR3 is CSVEGLGTEAFF. In DNA, the CDR3 is TGCAGCGTTGAAGGGTTGGGGACTGAAGCTTTCTTT.

A few counts support this clonotype. The V gene is TRBV7-6, the J gene TRBJ2-3; 12 bases line up with TRBD2. Germline loops: CDR1 SGHVS, CDR2 FNYEAQ. J was trimmed by 1 base and V by 5 bases; bases with no gene match: 4. The CDR3 is made up of 16 amino acids. As DNA, the CDR3 is TGTGCCAGCAGCCAGACTAGCGGGAGTGGCACAGATACGCAGTATTTT. Its translation: CASSQTSGSGTDTQYF.

This clonotype was seen a single time. With a much larger clone just one base away, this may be a read error. The rearrangement joins TRBV12-3 or TRBV12-4 to TRBJ2-7, with a tentative D call TRBD1 (6 bases). The CDR3 runs 14 residues. V was trimmed by 3 bases and J by 3 bases, leaving 12 bases between them. CDR3 loop: CASSLTGTYYEQYF. The CDR3 bases are TGTGCCAGCAGTTTGACAGGTACCTACTACGAGCAGTACTTC.

This clonotype has only a few counts. The chain carries TRBV10-3 and TRBJ2-2; D ambiguous. Trimming left V 3 bases short and J 7 bases short, with 3 bases between. Germline loops: CDR1 ENHRY, CDR2 SYGVKD. CDR3 length: 11 amino acids. Here the CDR3 DNA reads TGTGCCATCAGTGACAGCGGGGAGCTGTTTTTT. This sequence encodes CAISDSGELFF.

Many counts were recorded for this clonotype. The chain uses TRBV18 and TRBJ1-4; no reliable D call. V was clipped by 0 bases and J by 8 bases, with 13 bases between them. The CDR3 spans 15 residues. Germline values: CDR1 KGHSH, CDR2 LQKENI. The CDR3 region has the DNA TGTGCCAGCTCACCACCCGGTGGATTTAACGAAAAACTGTTTTTT. This encodes CASSPPGGFNEKLFF.

This clonotype came up many times. The chain is built from TRBV25-1 and TRBJ2-7; D gene unclear. Germline V lookup: CDR1 MGHDK, CDR2 SYGVNS. V lost 4 bases and J 4 bases, leaving 8 bases between the germline ends. The CDR3 consists of 12 residues. The CDR3 bases are TGTGCCAGCAGTGGGGAAAAATACGAGCAGTACTTC. It encodes CASSGEKYEQYF.

This clonotype was detected ten times or more. The chain carries TRBV28 and TRBJ2-1; 9 bases map to TRBD1. Unmatched junction bases numbered 9, after V lost 8 bases and J lost 7 bases. This CDR3 comprises 14 residues. CDR1 is MDHEN, CDR2 SYDVKM, per germline. The CDR3 nucleotides read TGTGCCAGCCTGGAGGACAGGGGCAGGAATGAGCAGTTCTTC. Amino acids: CASLEDRGRNEQFF.

This clonotype was seen repeatedly, ten times or more. The chain recombines TRBV20-1 with TRBJ2-3, with 10 bases matching TRBD2. This CDR3 is 15 amino acids long. Per the germline V gene, CDR1 is DFQATT and CDR2 is SNEGSKA (reference sequence). V lost 4 bases and J lost 3; bases outside the gene matches: 7. The chain's CDR3 is CSAMKREGPTDTQYF. CDR3 coding DNA: TGCAGTGCTATGAAGCGGGAGGGCCCAACAGATACGCAGTATTTT.

This clonotype was seen a handful of times. Compared with germline, one end of the junction differs, possibly owing to a read error. The chain has TRBV7-9 and TRBJ2-5; D remains ambiguous. Germline CDR1 and CDR2: SEHNR and FQNEAQ (reference sequence). The CDR3 is made up of 15 amino acids. The CDR3 nucleotides read TGTGCCAGCAGTTCCGTGGGCAGCAGTCAAGAGACCCGGTACTTC. Translation: CASSSVGSSQETRYF.

At least ten counts were recorded for this clonotype. V and J are TRBV7-9 and TRBJ2-7; D gene ambiguous. The CDR3 totals 13 residues. Germline-derived CDR1 and CDR2 are SEHNR and FQNEAQ (reference sequence). V was cut by 5 bases and J by 1 base, with 9 bases left in between. Written as DNA, the CDR3 is TGTGCCAGCAGCCAGGACGCATCCTACGAGCAGTACTTC. Protein sequence: CASSQDASYEQYF.

Ten or more counts support this clonotype. The V gene is TRBV12-3 or TRBV12-4, the J gene TRBJ1-6, with 7 bases matching TRBD1. V gave up 2 bases and J gave up 1 base; unmatched junction bases: 2. This CDR3 is 16 amino acids long. In DNA form, the CDR3 reads TGTGCCAGCAGTTTATACAGGGGATCCTATAATTCACCCCTCCACTTT. Its protein product is CASSLYRGSYNSPLHF.

This clonotype was detected many times. The CDR3 region has the DNA TGTGCCAGCAGCTTAGCGGGGGCTAGCGGGAGCCGCAATGAGCAGTTCTTC. Encoded protein: CASSLAGASGSRNEQFF. This sequence joins TRBV11-1 and TRBJ2-1, with TRBD2 identical over 10 bases. V was pared by 0 bases and J by 6 bases, with 8 bases of the junction left unmatched. This CDR3 region has 17 residues. The germline CDR1 and CDR2 sequences are SGHAT and FQDESV (reference sequence).

The chain uses TRBV7-9 and TRBJ2-5; 7 bases agree with TRBD2. The CDR3 covers 15 residues. Germline loops: CDR1 SEHNR, CDR2 FQNEAQ (reference sequence). Germline trimming cut 1 base from V and 2 bases from J; bases unmatched to any gene: 4. The CDR3 DNA is TGTGCCAGCAGCTTAGTGGGACTACAACAAGAGACCCAGTACTTC. Translation gives CASSLVGLQQETQYF.

This clonotype was detected ten times or more. The gene calls are TRBV20-1 and TRBJ1-1, with no clear D. The CDR3 is 13 residues long. CDR1 and CDR2 (germline): DFQATT, SNEGSKA (reference sequence). V lost 6 bases and J 0 bases, leaving 11 bases between the germline ends. The CDR3 region has the DNA TGCAGTGCCGGGTCCCAAATGAACACTGAAGCTTTCTTT. The encoded protein is CSAGSQMNTEAFF.

This clonotype was detected a few times. J is TRBJ2-7 and V is TRBV11-3; D is ambiguous. Deletions cut 5 bases from V and 4 bases from J, with 12 bases between. This CDR3 contains 13 residues. Germline V gives CDR1 SGHNT, CDR2 YENEEA. The DNA for the CDR3 is TGTGCCAGCAGCGCAGAAGGCATTTACGAGCAGTACTTC. It translates to CASSAEGIYEQYF.

The chain employs TRBV6-5 and TRBJ2-2, with D possibly matching TRBD1 (6 bases). CDR1 is MNHEY, CDR2 SVGAGI, per germline. CDR3 length equals 16 residues. The V end was cut by 8 bases, the J end by 1 base, with 17 bases between. Here the CDR3 reads CASGDTGTKNTGELFF. CDR3 coding DNA: TGTGCCAGCGGCGACACCGGGACAAAGAACACCGGGGAGCTGTTTTTT.

This clonotype was counted many times. The CDR3 DNA is TGTGCCACCAGTGATAACAAGGACGGCTTCTCCTACAATGAGCAGTTCTTC. It yields the protein CATSDNKDGFSYNEQFF. This chain uses TRBV24-1 with TRBJ2-1; no reliable D call. Trimming pared 3 bases from V and 0 bases from J, leaving 14 bases between. CDR3 length: 17 residues. Germline V CDR1 and CDR2: KGHDR, SFDVKD.

This clonotype appeared many times. The V call is TRBV4-1, the J call TRBJ2-7; possible D gene TRBD1, 6 bases. Trimming cost V 3 bases and J 0 bases, with 18 bases left between them. The CDR3 covers 17 residues. Germline V CDR1 and CDR2: MGHRA, YSYEKL. DNA for the CDR3: TGCGCCAGCAGCCACGGAAAAGGACAGAGTAGCTCCTACGAGCAGTACTTC. It translates to CASSHGKGQSSSYEQYF.

Many counts were recorded for this clonotype. This rearrangement joins TRBV3-1 to TRBJ2-7, with 12 bases matching TRBD2. CDR3 length: 15 residues. Germline trimming cut 5 bases from V and 6 bases from J; bases unmatched to any gene: 8. CDR1 is LGHDT and CDR2 is YNNKEL in the germline V gene (reference sequence). This CDR3 is CASSALAGGSGEQYF. CDR3 bases: TGTGCCAGCAGCGCACTAGCGGGAGGTAGTGGCGAGCAGTACTTC.

This clonotype was seen at least ten times. The chain uses TRBV10-3 and TRBJ2-3, with 11 nucleotides matching TRBD1. V dropped 6 bases and J dropped 4; count of bases not matched to a gene: 0. The length of the CDR3 is 13 residues. Germline-derived CDR1 and CDR2 are ENHRY and SYGVKD. CDR3 residues: CAIRGQGADTQYF. As DNA, the CDR3 is TGTGCCATCAGGGGACAGGGGGCAGATACGCAGTATTTT.

This clonotype has at least ten counts. The chain links TRBV10-1 to TRBJ2-1; D is unresolved. V was clipped by 0 bases and J by 7 bases, with 13 bases between them. Germline CDR1 is WNHNN and CDR2 is SYGVQD (reference sequence). The CDR3 has 15 amino acids. The DNA for the CDR3 is TGCGCCAGCAGTGAGTCCTTGGACCGTGGGAATGAGCAGTTCTTC. It codes for CASSESLDRGNEQFF.

At least ten counts were recorded for this clonotype. The chain uses TRBV10-3 and TRBJ2-3; D is unclear. Germline V lookup: CDR1 ENHRY, CDR2 SYGVKD. V was shortened by 10 bases and J by 0 bases, with 11 bases between the two germline ends. The CDR3 extends over 13 amino acids. The CDR3 DNA reads as TGTGCCACCCTAGATGGGAGCACAGATACGCAGTATTTT. Protein: CATLDGSTDTQYF.

This clonotype was found many times. The V call is TRBV30, the J call TRBJ2-1, with 12 positions matching TRBD2. Germline V CDR1 and CDR2: GTSNPN, SVGIG (reference sequence). There are 15 residues in the CDR3. V lost 0 bases, J lost 6 bases, and 3 bases stayed unmatched. The CDR3 spells CAWSVRLAGVNEQFF. CDR3 nucleotides: TGTGCCTGGAGTGTACGACTAGCGGGAGTCAATGAGCAGTTCTTC.

This clonotype was detected many times. The V gene is TRBV29-1, the J gene TRBJ2-2; D is possibly TRBD1 (5 bases). Germline lookup yields CDR1 SQVTM and CDR2 ANQGSEA. The CDR3 covers 16 residues. V lost 4 bases, J lost 0 bases, and 15 bases lay in between. CDR3 bases: TGCAGCGTTGTTCTTCCGACAGCTACGAACACCGGGGAGCTGTTTTTT. Translation: CSVVLPTATNTGELFF.

This clonotype was seen repeatedly, ten times or more. The chain employs TRBV5-1 and TRBJ1-2; 9 bases agree with TRBD1. Per germline, CDR1 SGHRS and CDR2 YFSETQ. The J segment lost 3 bases and the V segment lost 3 bases, leaving 6 bases of the junction unmatched. The length of the CDR3 is 15 residues. CDR3: CASSSGQGSYYGYTF. CDR3 bases: TGCGCCAGCAGCTCGGGACAGGGCTCTTACTATGGCTACACCTTC.

This clonotype was observed many times. The chain uses TRBV28 and TRBJ1-1; possible D gene TRBD1, 5 bases. The germline CDR1 and CDR2 sequences are MDHEN and SYDVKM. V was trimmed by 11 bases and J by 3 bases, leaving 16 bases between them. The CDR3 totals 13 residues. This CDR3 reads CASRLQGDTEAFF. The CDR3 DNA follows: TGTGCCTCCAGACTCCAAGGGGACACTGAAGCTTTCTTT.

This clonotype was picked up a small number of times. The chain is built from TRBV7-9 and TRBJ1-6, with D hard to call. The germline gives CDR1 SEHNR, CDR2 FQNEAQ (reference sequence). The CDR3 runs 12 residues. V gave up 5 bases and J gave up 7 bases, with 6 bases separating them. Here the CDR3 DNA reads TGTGCCAGCAGCCGCGGGAATTCACCCCTCCACTTT. Amino acid sequence: CASSRGNSPLHF.

This clonotype was detected many times. The chain employs TRBV25-1 and TRBJ2-1, with TRBD2 matching 10 bases. This CDR3 contains 18 residues. The V gene end was trimmed by 1 base and the J gene end by 5 bases; junction bases not matched to a gene: 11. CDR1 MGHDK and CDR2 SYGVNS come from the germline V gene. The CDR3 sequence: CASSESLALAGEDNEQFF. CDR3 in DNA: TGTGCCAGCAGTGAATCCCTTGCCCTAGCGGGAGAAGACAATGAGCAGTTCTTC.

This clonotype was observed many times. The V call is TRBV9, the J call TRBJ2-7; D remains unclear. The CDR3 contains 12 residues. Germline V gene data show CDR1 as SGDLS and CDR2 as YYNGEE. The V and J ends lost 7 bases and 3 bases respectively, with 11 bases between them. The CDR3 here is CASSSSGYEQYF. The CDR3 nucleotides read TGTGCCAGCTCTTCGTCAGGCTACGAGCAGTACTTC.

This clonotype was counted at least ten times. The chain is built from TRBV2 and TRBJ1-4; D not resolved. V lost 2 bases and J 8 bases, leaving 9 bases between the germline ends. CDR1 is SNHLY, CDR2 FYNNEI, per germline. CDR3 length equals 13 residues. CDR3 sequence reads: CASSETVREKLFF. The CDR3 DNA is TGTGCCAGCAGTGAAACAGTAAGGGAAAAACTGTTTTTT.